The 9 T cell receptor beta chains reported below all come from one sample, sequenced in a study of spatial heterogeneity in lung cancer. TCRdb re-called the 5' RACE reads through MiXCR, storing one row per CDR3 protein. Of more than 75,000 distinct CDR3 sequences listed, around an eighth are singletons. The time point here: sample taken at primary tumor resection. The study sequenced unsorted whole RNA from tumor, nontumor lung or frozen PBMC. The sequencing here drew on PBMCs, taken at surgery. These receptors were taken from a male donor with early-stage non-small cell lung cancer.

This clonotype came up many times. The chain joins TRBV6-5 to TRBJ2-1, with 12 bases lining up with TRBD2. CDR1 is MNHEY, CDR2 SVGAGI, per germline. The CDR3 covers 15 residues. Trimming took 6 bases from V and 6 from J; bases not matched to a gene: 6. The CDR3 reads CASRPPSGRGNEQFF. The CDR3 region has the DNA TGTGCCAGCAGACCACCTAGCGGGAGGGGCAATGAGCAGTTCTTC.

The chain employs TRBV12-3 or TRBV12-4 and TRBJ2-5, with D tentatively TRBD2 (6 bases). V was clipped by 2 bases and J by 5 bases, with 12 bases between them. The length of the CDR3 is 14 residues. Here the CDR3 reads CASSLPPGGETQYF. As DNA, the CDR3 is TGTGCCAGCAGTTTACCCCCTGGAGGGGAGACCCAGTACTTC.

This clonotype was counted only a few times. The CDR3, as DNA: TGTGCCAGCAGTGAAAGGGCAGGGCGGTATGGCTACACCTTC. It is translated as CASSERAGRYGYTF. The J gene is TRBJ1-2, the V gene TRBV25-1, with D perhaps matching TRBD1 (5 bases). V was shortened by 2 bases and J by 5 bases, with 12 bases between the two germline ends. The CDR3 has 14 residues. The germline V gene has CDR1 MGHDK and CDR2 SYGVNS.

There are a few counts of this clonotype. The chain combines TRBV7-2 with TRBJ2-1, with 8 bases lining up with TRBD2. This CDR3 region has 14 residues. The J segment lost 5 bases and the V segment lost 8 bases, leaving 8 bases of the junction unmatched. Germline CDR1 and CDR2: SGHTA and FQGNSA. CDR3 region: CASSQAGADNEQFF. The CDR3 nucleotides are TGTGCCAGCTCCCAAGCGGGGGCCGACAATGAGCAGTTCTTC.

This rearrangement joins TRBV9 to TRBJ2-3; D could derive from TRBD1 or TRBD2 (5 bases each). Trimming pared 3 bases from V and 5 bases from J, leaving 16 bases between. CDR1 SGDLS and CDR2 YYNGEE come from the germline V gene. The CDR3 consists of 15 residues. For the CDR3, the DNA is TGTGCCAGCAGCGGGGGGAACTCCGCCTTAGATACGCAGTATTTT. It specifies CASSGGNSALDTQYF.

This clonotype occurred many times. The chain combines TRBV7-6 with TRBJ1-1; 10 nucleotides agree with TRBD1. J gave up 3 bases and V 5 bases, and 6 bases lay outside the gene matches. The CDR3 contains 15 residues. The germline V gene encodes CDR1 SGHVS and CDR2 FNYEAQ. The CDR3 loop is CASSVGTGADTEAFF. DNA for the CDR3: TGTGCCAGCAGCGTCGGGACAGGGGCGGACACTGAAGCTTTCTTT.

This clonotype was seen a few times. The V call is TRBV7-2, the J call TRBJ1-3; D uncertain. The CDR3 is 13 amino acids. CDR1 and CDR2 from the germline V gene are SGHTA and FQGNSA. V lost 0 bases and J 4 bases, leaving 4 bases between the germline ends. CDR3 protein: CASSLAAGNTIYF. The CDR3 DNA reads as TGTGCCAGCAGCTTAGCAGCGGGAAACACCATATATTTT. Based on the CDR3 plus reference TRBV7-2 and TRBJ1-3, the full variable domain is GAGVSQSPSNKVTEKGKDVELRCDPISGHTALYWYRQSLGQGLEFLIYFQGNSAPDKSGLPSDRFSAERTGGSVSTLTIQRTQQEDSAVYLCASSLAAGNTIYFGEGSWLTVV.

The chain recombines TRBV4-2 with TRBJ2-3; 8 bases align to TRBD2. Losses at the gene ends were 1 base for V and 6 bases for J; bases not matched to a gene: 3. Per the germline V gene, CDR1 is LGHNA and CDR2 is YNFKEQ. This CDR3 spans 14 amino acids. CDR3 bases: TGTGCCAGCAGCCAAGTTAGCGGGGAGGATACGCAGTATTTT. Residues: CASSQVSGEDTQYF.

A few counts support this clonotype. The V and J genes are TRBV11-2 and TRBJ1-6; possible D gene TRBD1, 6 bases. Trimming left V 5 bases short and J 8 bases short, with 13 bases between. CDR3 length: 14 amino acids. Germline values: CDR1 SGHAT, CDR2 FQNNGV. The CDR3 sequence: CASSTNRDYSPLHF. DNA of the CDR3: TGTGCCAGCAGCACTAACAGGGATTATTCACCCCTCCACTTT.